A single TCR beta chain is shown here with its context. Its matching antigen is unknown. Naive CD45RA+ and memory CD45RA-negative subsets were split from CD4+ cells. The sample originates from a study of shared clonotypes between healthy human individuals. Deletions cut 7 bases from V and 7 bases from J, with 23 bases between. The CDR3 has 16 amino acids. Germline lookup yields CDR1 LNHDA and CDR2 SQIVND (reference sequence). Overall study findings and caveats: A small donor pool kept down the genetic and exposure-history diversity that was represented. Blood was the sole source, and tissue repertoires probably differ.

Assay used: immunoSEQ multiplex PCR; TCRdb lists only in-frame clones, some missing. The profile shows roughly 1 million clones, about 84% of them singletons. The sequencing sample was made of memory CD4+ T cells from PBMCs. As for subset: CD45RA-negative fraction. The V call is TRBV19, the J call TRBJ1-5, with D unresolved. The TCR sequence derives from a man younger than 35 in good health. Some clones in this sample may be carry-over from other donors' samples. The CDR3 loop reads CASTLAGGPLAQPQHF. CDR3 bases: TGTGCCAGTACCCTGGCTGGAGGACCCCTGGCCCAGCCCCAGCATTTT. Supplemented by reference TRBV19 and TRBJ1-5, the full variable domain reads DGGITQSPKYLFRKEGQNVTLSCEQNLNHDAMYWYRQDPGQGLRLIYYSQIVNDFQKGDIAEGYSVSREKKESFPLTVTSAQKNPTAFYLCASTLAGGPLAQPQHFGDGTRLSIL.